The rows below give T cell receptor beta chains drawn from one sample of a study of cytomegalovirus exposure and HLA in healthy donors. The table came from immunoSEQ multiplex PCR; TCRdb's copy has only in-frame clones and leaves some out. The sample includes about 140,000 clones, 70% to 90% seen only once; the top ten take 6.5% to 8.5%. Specimen: PBMCs. These receptors were taken from a woman under 30 in good health and CMV-seropositive. Each CDR3 is given with its conserved first and last residue. D genes are given only for firm matches. A clone size is listed for some rows: how often the clone was seen (once, few, many), or a class if it is expanded.

>TRBD2|TRBV7-7|TRBJ2-2|few
CASSKAGGTNTGELFF
TGTGCTAGCAGCAAGGCGGGGGGCACAAACACCGGGGAGCTGTTTTTT
>-|TRBV13|TRBJ2-7|-
CASSWTDSYEQYF
TGTGCCAGCAGCTGGACAGATTCCTACGAGCAGTACTTC
>-|TRBV4-1|TRBJ2-1|-
CASSQASSTYNEQFF
TGCGCCAGCAGCCAGGCTAGCTCAACCTACAATGAGCAGTTCTTC
>-|TRBV2|TRBJ2-3|-
CASSEAGLNTDTQYF
TGTGCCAGCAGTGAAGCTGGCCTTAACACAGATACGCAGTATTTT
>TRBD2|TRBV29-1|TRBJ2-1|-
CSSRLAESPPEQFF
TGCAGCTCAAGACTAGCGGAGTCCCCCCCGGAGCAGTTCTTC
>TRBD1|TRBV27|TRBJ2-3|-
CASSLSVRGLGSTHTQYF
TGTGCCAGCAGTTTATCCGTCAGGGGGCTGGGTTCCACACATACGCAGTATTTT
>-|TRBV5-6|TRBJ2-7|-
CASSAGDYEQYF
TGTGCCAGCAGCGCGGGTGACTACGAGCAGTACTTC
>-|TRBV6-5|TRBJ2-7|-
CASSYSIGYEQYF
TGTGCCAGCAGTTACTCGATCGGCTACGAGCAGTACTTC
>-|TRBV5-6|TRBJ2-2|-
CASSYYDGELFF
TGTGCCAGCAGCTACTATGACGGGGAGCTGTTTTTT
>-|TRBV6-6|TRBJ1-6|few
CASSPRADNSPLHF
TGTGCCAGCAGTCCCAGGGCCGATAATTCACCCCTCCACTTT
>TRBD1|TRBV2|TRBJ2-6|-
CASGQGASGANVLTF
TGTGCCAGTGGGCAGGGGGCGTCTGGGGCCAACGTCCTGACTTTC
>TRBD1|TRBV19|TRBJ1-3|-
CASERDRGNTIYF
TGTGCCAGCGAACGGGACAGGGGAAACACCATATATTTT
>TRBD1|TRBV19|TRBJ2-7|-
CASSITGGWQLEQYF
TGTGCCAGTAGTATCACAGGGGGCTGGCAATTGGAGCAGTACTTC
>TRBD1|TRBV11-2|TRBJ1-6|-
CASRSNSGQLNSPLHF
TGTGCCAGCAGATCAAATTCGGGACAGCTTAATTCACCCCTCCACTTT
>-|TRBV30|TRBJ2-1|-
CAWTTLAGEQFF
TGTGCCTGGACAACTCTAGCCGGGGAGCAGTTCTTC
>TRBD1|TRBV7-2|TRBJ1-2|-
CASSLDTDRAYGYTF
TGTGCCAGCAGCTTAGATACGGACAGGGCCTATGGCTACACCTTC
>-|TRBV11-2|TRBJ1-3|-
CASSSGTAPGNTIYF
TGTGCCAGCAGCTCAGGGACTGCTCCTGGAAACACCATATATTTT
>-|TRBV7-8|TRBJ1-1|-
CASSLVRTLSSEAFF
TGTGCCAGCAGCTTAGTGAGGACATTATCAAGTGAAGCTTTCTTT
>-|TRBV29-1|TRBJ1-1|-
CSVEGLTGNTEAFF
TGCAGCGTTGAAGGATTGACAGGGAACACTGAAGCTTTCTTT
>-|TRBV9|TRBJ1-2|-
CASSAPAAYGYTF
TGTGCCAGCAGCGCGCCTGCGGCTTATGGCTACACCTTC
>-|TRBV21-1|TRBJ1-5|once
CASIRGSNQPQHF
TGTGCCAGCATCAGGGGCTCAAATCAGCCCCAGCATTTT
>TRBD1|TRBV7-8|TRBJ1-2|-
CASSTWSGGKQSYGYTF
TGTGCCAGCAGCACCTGGTCAGGGGGCAAGCAGTCGTATGGCTACACCTTC
>-|TRBV19|TRBJ2-1|-
CASSFRQTRYNEQFF
TGTGCCAGTAGTTTCCGGCAGACAAGATACAATGAGCAGTTCTTC
>-|TRBV21-1|TRBJ2-7|-
CASGGTGEQYF
TGTGCCAGCGGCGGGACAGGCGAGCAGTACTTC
>TRBD1|TRBV11-2|TRBJ1-1|-
CASSPLYHRGRTEAFF
TGTGCCAGCAGCCCCTTGTACCACAGGGGCAGAACTGAAGCTTTCTTT
>TRBD2|TRBV5-5|TRBJ2-7|-
CASSLVRTSGNEQYF
TGTGCCAGCAGCTTGGTGCGGACTAGCGGGAACGAGCAGTACTTC
>TRBD2|TRBV28|TRBJ2-7|once
CASVSSGSSYEQYF
TGTGCCAGCGTCTCTAGCGGGAGCTCCTACGAGCAGTACTTC
>-|TRBV29-1|TRBJ1-1|-
CSVVGANTEAFF
TGCAGCGTTGTGGGAGCGAACACTGAAGCTTTCTTT
>-|TRBV18|TRBJ1-1|-
CASSPNFLDTEAFF
TGTGCCAGCTCACCAAACTTTTTAGACACTGAAGCTTTCTTT
>-|TRBV7-2|TRBJ1-4|-
CASSLGGTGRNEKLFF
TGTGCCAGCAGCTTAGGCGGTACCGGGAGAAATGAAAAACTGTTTTTT
>TRBD1|TRBV7-9|TRBJ1-2|-
CASSWTGSNYGYTF
TGTGCCAGCAGCTGGACAGGGTCCAACTATGGCTACACCTTC
>TRBD1|TRBV5-4|TRBJ1-1|-
CASSPNRGGNTEAFF
TGTGCCAGCAGCCCGAACAGGGGCGGGAACACTGAAGCTTTCTTT
>-|TRBV5-1|TRBJ2-5|-
CASSPPGGGETQYF
TGCGCCAGCAGCCCCCCGGGGGGCGGGGAGACCCAGTACTTC
>-|TRBV15|TRBJ2-1|-
CATSRGGDPFYNEQFF
TGTGCCACCAGCAGAGGAGGCGACCCGTTCTACAATGAGCAGTTCTTC
>TRBD2|TRBV9|TRBJ2-3|few
CASSRGTSGRAADTQYF
TGTGCCAGCAGCCGAGGGACTAGCGGGAGGGCCGCAGATACGCAGTATTTT
>-|TRBV25-1|TRBJ1-1|-
CASSEWLETEAFF
TGTGCCAGCAGTGAATGGCTGGAGACTGAAGCTTTCTTT
>-|TRBV27|TRBJ1-4|-
CASSLFDRPPLEKLFF
TGTGCCAGCAGTTTGTTCGACAGGCCTCCCCTCGAAAAACTGTTTTTT
>-|TRBV5-1|TRBJ2-7|-
CASGAYPYEQYF
TGCGCCAGCGGGGCCTATCCCTACGAGCAGTACTTC
>-|TRBV9|TRBJ2-3|-
CASSDLQGEEVNPDTQYF
TGTGCCAGCAGCGATCTACAGGGAGAAGAGGTTAACCCAGATACGCAGTATTTT
>TRBD1|TRBV18|TRBJ1-1|-
CASSPIEQGVNTEAFF
TGTGCCAGCTCACCTATAGAACAGGGGGTGAACACTGAAGCTTTCTTT
>TRBD2|TRBV7-2|TRBJ2-3|-
CASSSPGLAADTQYF
TGTGCCAGCAGCTCTCCGGGACTAGCCGCAGATACGCAGTATTTT
>TRBD1|TRBV6-1|TRBJ1-2|-
CASRTGGRGYTF
TGTGCCAGCAGGACAGGGGGCCGGGGCTACACCTTC
>-|TRBV4-2|TRBJ1-5|-
CASSQESGFQPQHF
TGTGCCAGCAGCCAAGAATCCGGTTTTCAGCCCCAGCATTTT
>TRBD1|TRBV2|TRBJ2-7|-
CASRTGGSYEQYF
TGTGCCAGCAGGACAGGGGGCTCCTACGAGCAGTACTTC